Listed below are T cell receptor beta chains from one sample, sequenced in a study of T cell responses to AZD1222 COVID-19 vaccine. Sequencing was performed with immunoSEQ multiplex PCR; in TCRdb, only in-frame clones are kept and a portion is missing. The table records about 160,000 clones, around 90% of them present only once. Sequencing was performed on peripheral blood, taken 28 days after the second AZD1222 dose. The receptors come from an adult who received the AZD1222 COVID-19 vaccine. Each CDR3 is given with its conserved first and last residue. A D gene is named only where the DNA matches it firmly. The size field is filled for only some rows; it gives once, few, many or a size class.

TRBD1,TRBJ1-2,.,TRBV19,TGTGCCAGTCGGACAGGGGTTATGGGCTATGGCTACACCTTC,CASRTGVMGYGYTF
.,TRBJ2-7,.,TRBV27,TGTGCCAGCAGCTATCACCACGAGCAGTACTTC,CASSYHHEQYF
TRBD2,TRBJ2-7,.,TRBV12-3/TRBV12-4,TGTGCCAGCAGTATAACTAGCGGCTACGAGCAGTACTTC,CASSITSGYEQYF
TRBD1,TRBJ2-7,.,TRBV30,TGTGCCTGGAGCGCACAAGCTGGACAGGGGGACTACGAGCAGTACTTC,CAWSAQAGQGDYEQYF
.,TRBJ1-1,.,TRBV5-1,TGCGCCAGCAGCTTGGAAGGGACGGGAGGCACTGAAGCTTTCTTT,CASSLEGTGGTEAFF
TRBD2,TRBJ2-7,.,TRBV6-1,TGTGCCAGCAGTGAAGAAAGCGGGAGCTCCTACGAGCAGTACTTC,CASSEESGSSYEQYF
.,TRBJ2-1,.,TRBV29-1,TGCAGCGTTGAAGATGGGCACTTCCCTTACAATGAGCAGTTCTTC,CSVEDGHFPYNEQFF
.,TRBJ2-7,.,TRBV10-3,TGTGCCATCAGTGAGTCGGCGGGCTACGAGCAGTACTTC,CAISESAGYEQYF
.,TRBJ2-1,.,TRBV5-1,TGCGCCAGCAGCCAGGCGAGCGACAATGAGCAGTTCTTC,CASSQASDNEQFF
.,TRBJ2-7,.,TRBV18,TGTGCCAGCTCACCCCCCGGGACAAACGAGCAGTACTTC,CASSPPGTNEQYF
TRBD1,TRBJ1-1,.,TRBV6-4,TGTGCCAGCAGTCGACAGGGCCCTGAAGCTTTCTTT,CASSRQGPEAFF
.,TRBJ1-1,.,TRBV2,TGTGCCAGCAGTGACCAGGGTAGGACTGAAGCTTTCTTT,CASSDQGRTEAFF
TRBD1,TRBJ1-2,.,TRBV11-2,TGTGCCAGCAGCACTCAGGGGGGCGGCTACACCTTC,CASSTQGGGYTF
.,TRBJ1-4,.,TRBV12-1,TGTGCCAGCAGCCCGGGGGGCAGCACTAATGAAAAACTGTTTTTT,CASSPGGSTNEKLFF
.,TRBJ1-4,once,TRBV9,TGTGCCAGCAGCTTATTTCCTAATGAAAAACTGTTTTTT,CASSLFPNEKLFF
TRBD1,TRBJ2-6,.,TRBV18,TGTGCCAGCTCGCCGACAGGGGTTTCTGGGGCCAACGTCCTGACTTTC,CASSPTGVSGANVLTF
.,TRBJ2-2,.,TRBV13,TGTGCCAGCAGCATGACATCGAACACCGGGGAGCTGTTTTTT,CASSMTSNTGELFF
TRBD1,TRBJ1-3,once,TRBV5-6,TGTGCCAGCAGCTCGGGGGACAGGAGACTCTCTGGAAACACCATATATTTT,CASSSGDRRLSGNTIYF
.,TRBJ2-7,.,TRBV7-6,TGTGCCAGCAGCCCGGGGGACAGCTACGAGCAGTACTTC,CASSPGDSYEQYF
.,TRBJ2-3,.,TRBV30,TGTGCCTGGAGTGTAGTGGAGGATACGCAGTATTTT,CAWSVVEDTQYF
TRBD1,TRBJ1-3,once,TRBV7-8,TGTGCCAGCAGCTTAACGGACAGGGGGATCGGAAACACCATATATTTT,CASSLTDRGIGNTIYF
.,TRBJ2-7,.,TRBV11-2,TGTGCCAGCAGCTTAGGGTCGTACGAGCAGTACTTC,CASSLGSYEQYF
TRBD1,TRBJ1-2,.,TRBV29-1,TGCAGCGTTGAGGACAGGGGGAGTAATGGCTACACCTTC,CSVEDRGSNGYTF
.,TRBJ2-3,.,TRBV18,TGTGCCAGCTCACCACAGGGGGGGAACACAGATACGCAGTATTTT,CASSPQGGNTDTQYF
TRBD1,TRBJ1-1,.,TRBV29-1,TGCAGCGTCCCTCGCCGGGACAGGGAAATTGAAGCTTTCTTT,CSVPRRDREIEAFF
.,TRBJ2-5,.,TRBV11-3,TGTGCCAGCAGCCCCCGGCGGGGAGAGACCCAGTACTTC,CASSPRRGETQYF
TRBD1,TRBJ2-2,.,TRBV7-9,TGTGCTACCGAACAGGGGGCCGGGGAGCTGTTTTTT,CATEQGAGELFF
.,TRBJ2-1,.,TRBV12-3/TRBV12-4,TGTGCCAGCAGTTTCGGGCCCCCCGATGAGCAGTTCTTC,CASSFGPPDEQFF
.,TRBJ2-7,.,TRBV5-1,TGCGCCAGCAGCTTCGGGGGGCCTGACGAGCAGTACTTC,CASSFGGPDEQYF
TRBD1,TRBJ1-2,.,TRBV6-5,TGTGCCAGCAGCCTGACAGGGGACTATGGCTACACCTTC,CASSLTGDYGYTF
.,TRBJ1-2,.,TRBV2,TGTGCCAGCTTCGTAACAGACCCCGGGGGCTACACCTTC,CASFVTDPGGYTF
TRBD2,TRBJ2-2,.,TRBV19,TGTGCCAGTAGTATCTTGCCTAGCGGGAGTTGGACCGGGGAGCTGTTTTTT,CASSILPSGSWTGELFF
.,TRBJ2-7,.,TRBV11-2,TGTGCCAGCAGCCCGTCCCCCCAGGGTTACGAGCAGTACTTC,CASSPSPQGYEQYF
.,TRBJ2-7,.,TRBV27,TGTGCCAGCAGTTTATCGGACGGCTCCTACGAGCAGTACTTC,CASSLSDGSYEQYF
.,TRBJ1-1,.,TRBV2,TGTGCCAGCAGGTCAGGTGCTGAAGCTTTCTTT,CASRSGAEAFF
.,TRBJ1-1,.,TRBV29-1,TGCAGCGTTGTCATGGTGACTGAAGCTTTCTTT,CSVVMVTEAFF
.,TRBJ2-6,once,TRBV27,TGTGCCAGACGGATCCGGGATGGGGCCAACGTCCTGACTTTC,CARRIRDGANVLTF
TRBD2,TRBJ2-2,once,TRBV6-4,TGTGCCAGCAGTGACTCCTCTAGCGGGAGTGACACCGGGGAGCTGTTTTTT,CASSDSSSGSDTGELFF
.,TRBJ2-3,.,TRBV30,TGTGCCTGGCTTCCCGGGACACCCACAGATACGCAGTATTTT,CAWLPGTPTDTQYF
.,TRBJ1-5,.,TRBV2,TGTGCCAGCAGCGCTGGGACCATTATAGAGCCCCAGCATTTT,CASSAGTIIEPQHF
.,TRBJ2-1,.,TRBV7-9,TGTGCCAGCAGCCCCATTTTGGGACGGGGAGACAATGAGCAGTTCTTC,CASSPILGRGDNEQFF
TRBD1,TRBJ2-2,.,TRBV5-6,TGTGCCAGCAAGGGAAAGGGGGCTTTCGCGGACACCGGGGAGCTGTTTTTT,CASKGKGAFADTGELFF
.,TRBJ2-1,.,TRBV11-2,TGTGCCAGCAGCCCGCGGCGAGCGGGTGAGCAGTTCTTC,CASSPRRAGEQFF
.,TRBJ2-4,.,TRBV6-1,TGTGCCAGCAGTGACGCGGCAGGCCAAGACATTCAGTACTTC,CASSDAAGQDIQYF
TRBD1,TRBJ1-2,.,TRBV5-4,TGTGCCAGCAGCCCCTTCGCCACAGGGGGCGATGGCTACACCTTC,CASSPFATGGDGYTF
TRBD1,TRBJ1-5,.,TRBV6-1,TGTGCCAGCAGTGAAAGGTTGGAGGGGGCGGGTCAGCCCCAGCATTTT,CASSERLEGAGQPQHF
TRBD1,TRBJ2-5,.,TRBV27,TGTGCCAGCAGTTTATTGCGACAGGGGTTAGACGAGACCCAGTACTTC,CASSLLRQGLDETQYF
TRBD1,TRBJ1-5,.,TRBV19,TGTGCCAGTAGTCATGGACAGGCGGGGGGTCAGCATTTT,CASSHGQAGGQHF
TRBD2,TRBJ2-4,.,TRBV18,TGTGCCAGCTCCCCGGGACTAGCGGATGTCGTAGCCAAAAACATTCAGTACTTC,CASSPGLADVVAKNIQYF
TRBD2,TRBJ2-7,.,TRBV5-1,TGCGCCAGCAGCCTCCGGACTAGCGACGAGCAGTACTTC,CASSLRTSDEQYF